The clone carrying this T cell receptor (beta chain) has just a few counts. Profiled with immunoSEQ multiplex PCR; TCRdb holds only in-frame clones, not every one. The data show more than 200,000 clones, with 83% seen just once and 2% to 3% held by the top ten. The record originates from a study of blood T cell repertoires in COVID-19. Trimming removed 8 bases from V and 5 bases from J, with 14 bases in between. Germline CDR1 is ENHRY and CDR2 is SYGVKD. The CDR3 runs to 13 residues. Material for sequencing was peripheral blood. V gene TRBV10-3 combines with J gene TRBJ2-3, with D possibly being TRBD1 (5 bases). This sequence was found in a middle-aged woman with active or convalescent COVID-19. For the CDR3, the DNA is TGTGCCATCGGGGCCAGGTCCAGAGATACGCAGTATTTT. Translating gives CAIGARSRDTQYF.